This T cell receptor beta chain came from a study of CD8 T cells in Susac syndrome. It was with random hexamers that roughly 0.5 to 1 ug RNA was reverse transcribed. Across 54 Vbeta and 13 Jbeta, TCR beta CDR3 was amplified with immunoSEQ multiplex PCR. TCRdb re-called the immunoSEQ multiplex PCR reads through MiXCR, storing one row per CDR3 protein. The sample consists of roughly 150,000 distinct CDR3 sequences, just under 97% of them appearing once. Sequencing of TCR beta was undertaken in CD8+ and CD4+ T cells derived from blood. The CDR3 extends over 17 amino acids. Trimming stripped 0 bases from V and 6 bases from J, with 19 bases between. The V gene's germline CDR1 is LGHDT and CDR2 YNNKEL (reference sequence).

The sample comprised CD8+ T cells from PBMCs. This receptor was obtained from a human donor with multiple sclerosis. The chain joins TRBV3-1 to TRBJ2-3, with D perhaps being TRBD1 or TRBD2 (5 bases each). CDR3 nucleotide sequence: TGTGCCAGCAGCCAAGATCGGGTCGGGGCTGCTTTTGATACGCAGTATTTT. Amino acids: CASSQDRVGAAFDTQYF.